The 22 T cell receptor beta chains below come from one sample, sequenced in a study of T cells in localized non-small cell lung cancer. Assay used: immunoSEQ multiplex PCR; TCRdb lists only in-frame clones, some missing. The table lists more than 100,000 clones, around 89% of them singletons. Sequencing was performed on peripheral blood, taken before any cancer treatment. All receptors come from a female donor aged 60 or older with stage I lung adenocarcinoma.

The chain recombines TRBV6-6 with TRBJ2-1; 7 bases align to TRBD1. The CDR3 has 16 residues. Losses at the gene ends were 4 bases for V and 6 bases for J; bases not matched to a gene: 12. Looked up from germline, CDR1 is MNHNY and CDR2 is SVGAGI (reference sequence). CDR3 protein: CASSSRRTGDRNEQFF. In DNA, the CDR3 is TGTGCCAGCAGTTCTCGGCGAACAGGGGACCGCAATGAGCAGTTCTTC.

The rearrangement links TRBV28 to TRBJ1-4; D is undetermined. V was pared by 10 bases and J by 4 bases, with 10 bases between. Looked up from germline, CDR1 is MDHEN and CDR2 is SYDVKM. This CDR3 region has 12 residues. The CDR3 DNA follows: TGTGCCACCTCTCGGGGTAATGAAAAACTGTTTTTT. Translating gives CATSRGNEKLFF.

A word on this clone: Germline and junction disagree at one end, which may indicate a read error. This rearrangement joins TRBV30 to TRBJ1-2, with D uncertain. Germline-derived CDR1 and CDR2 are GTSNPN and SVGIG (reference sequence). The CDR3 spans 12 residues. The CDR3 reads CARRPRVNGYTF. The CDR3 DNA follows: TGTGCCCGGAGGCCTCGGGTAAATGGCTACACCTTC.

The gene calls are TRBV7-3 and TRBJ2-3; TRBD2 aligns across 14 bases. The V segment lost 5 bases and the J segment 3 bases; nucleotides outside the gene matches: 7. This CDR3 has 17 residues. CDR1 is SGHTA, CDR2 FQGTGA, per germline. The CDR3 reads CASSPGLAGVRTDTQYF. DNA for the CDR3: TGTGCCAGCAGCCCGGGACTAGCGGGAGTGAGGACAGATACGCAGTATTTT. The full variable domain, completed using reference TRBV7-3 and TRBJ2-3, is GAGVSQTPSNKVTEKGKYVELRCDPISGHTALYWYRQSLGQGPEFLIYFQGTGAADDSGLPNDRFFAVRPEGSVSTLKIQRTERGDSAVYLCASSPGLAGVRTDTQYFGPGTRLTVL.

The V call is TRBV7-2, the J call TRBJ2-1; 9 bases fit TRBD2. CDR1 SGHTA and CDR2 FQGNSA come from the germline V gene. Unmatched junction bases numbered 8, after V lost 1 base and J lost 7 bases. CDR3 length: 16 residues. This chain's CDR3 is CASSLVRLAGLNEQFF. Written as DNA, the CDR3 is TGTGCCAGCAGCTTAGTTCGGCTAGCGGGACTAAATGAGCAGTTCTTC.

The CDR3 region is CAWSVAKPGQGYTEAFF. DNA for the CDR3: TGTGCCTGGAGTGTAGCAAAGCCGGGACAGGGGTACACTGAAGCTTTCTTT. The chain is built from TRBV30 and TRBJ1-1; 10 bases are shared with TRBD1. The CDR3 has 17 amino acids. V shed 0 bases, J shed 3 bases, and the junction held 10 bases outside the gene matches. Looked up from germline, CDR1 is GTSNPN and CDR2 is SVGIG (reference sequence).

This clone has just one count. The J gene is TRBJ2-7, the V gene TRBV20-1; D remains unclear. The germline V and J ends were trimmed by 4 bases and 6 bases, with 10 bases remaining between them. CDR3 size: 11 residues. The germline CDR1 and CDR2 sequences are DFQATT and SNEGSKA (reference sequence). The CDR3 coding sequence is TGCAGTGCTACAGAGTCTGGCGAGCAGTACTTC. Translating it yields CSATESGEQYF.

The chain recombines TRBV10-3 with TRBJ2-7; D perhaps matches TRBD2 (6 bases). Trimming pared 0 bases from V and 3 bases from J, leaving 12 bases between. Germline lookup yields CDR1 ENHRY and CDR2 SYGVKD. CDR3 length: 15 amino acids. The CDR3 protein is CAISESGAGSYEQYF. Written as DNA, the CDR3 is TGTGCCATCAGTGAGTCTGGCGCGGGGAGCTACGAGCAGTACTTC.

The rearrangement uses TRBV28 and TRBJ2-5, with D uncertain. The J call may be in error: the DNA end matches TRBJ2-7 better. Germline V gives CDR1 MDHEN, CDR2 SYDVKM. The CDR3 runs to 11 residues. The CDR3 DNA reads as TGTGCCAGCAGTTTAGGGTACGAGCAGTACTTC. It translates to CASSLGYEQYF.

In this sample, this clone turned up a few times. The chain combines TRBV21-1 with TRBJ2-5; the listed D gene, TRBD2, was not tested against the DNA. TRBV21-1 is deemed a pseudogene. CDR3 length: 14 residues. For the CDR3, the DNA is TGTGCCAGCAGCCGGACTAGCGGGGAGGAGACCCAGTACTTC. This gives the protein CASSRTSGEETQYF.

The chain employs TRBV7-2 and TRBJ2-6, with 7 nucleotides matching TRBD1. V was clipped by 6 bases and J by 3 bases; unmatched bases: 8. The germline V gene has CDR1 SGHTA and CDR2 FQGNSA. The CDR3 consists of 16 residues. CDR3: CASRRETGVGANVLTF. In nucleotides, the CDR3 is TGTGCCAGCAGGAGAGAAACAGGGGTTGGGGCCAACGTCCTGACTTTC.

The CDR3, as DNA: TGTGCCAGCAGTGCGGTATCACGGGGGGCCGCGAACACCGGGGAGCTGTTTTTT. It specifies CASSAVSRGAANTGELFF. The rearrangement uses TRBV6-4 and TRBJ2-2, with D perhaps TRBD2 (7 bases). Germline CDR1 and CDR2: MRHNA and SNTAGT. The CDR3 covers 18 residues. Between the trimmed V and J ends, which lost 4 bases and 0 bases, there was a span of 18 bases.

The gene calls are TRBV5-4 and TRBJ1-1; D not certain. CDR1 and CDR2 (germline): SGHNT, YYREEE (reference sequence). The CDR3 is made up of 14 amino acids. Trimming cost V 1 base and J 0 bases, with 7 bases left between them. As DNA, the CDR3 is TGTGCCAGCAGCTTGCAACGCATGAACACTGAAGCTTTCTTT. It yields the protein CASSLQRMNTEAFF.

The rearrangement joins TRBV20-1 to TRBJ2-7, with unresolved D. CDR1 is DFQATT and CDR2 is SNEGSKA in the germline V gene (reference sequence). This CDR3 has 10 amino acids. V shed 5 bases and J shed 5 bases, with 7 bases lying between them. CDR3 sequence (DNA): TGCAGTGCTGAAGACGACGAGCAGTACTTC. It yields the protein CSAEDDEQYF.

This chain links TRBV2 with TRBJ1-3; 8 nucleotides agree with TRBD1. CDR3 size: 15 residues. Germline V gene data show CDR1 as SNHLY and CDR2 as FYNNEI. The trim removed 4 bases at V and 2 bases at J, leaving 4 bases unmatched. CDR3 DNA: TGTGCCAGCAGTGCGCGGACAGGGCCTGGAAACACCATATATTTT. Protein sequence: CASSARTGPGNTIYF.

The V and J genes are TRBV27 and TRBJ2-3; 9 bases are shared with TRBD2. V trimming: 5 bases; J trimming: 5 bases; junction bases outside the gene matches: 11. This CDR3 is 16 amino acids long. CDR1 and CDR2 (germline): MNHEY, SMNVEV (reference sequence). CDR3: CASSQQPGLAVDTQYF. The CDR3 DNA is TGTGCCAGCAGTCAACAACCGGGACTAGCAGTAGATACGCAGTATTTT.

There are a few counts of this clone. Germline and junction disagree at one end, which may indicate a read error. The chain couples TRBV7-7 to TRBJ1-1; possible D gene TRBD1, 6 bases. This CDR3 is built from 13 residues. Looked up from germline, CDR1 is SSHAT and CDR2 is FNYEAQ (reference sequence). CDR3 sequence (DNA): TGTGCTAGCAGCGTACGAAGGGGGAGTGAAGCTTTCTTT. Its protein product is CASSVRRGSEAFF.

The V call is TRBV30, the J call TRBJ2-1, with 10 bases aligning to TRBD1. Germline-derived CDR1 and CDR2 are GTSNPN and SVGIG (reference sequence). The CDR3 is 14 residues long. V shed 6 bases, J shed 7 bases, and the junction held 9 bases outside the gene matches. Written as DNA, the CDR3 is TGTGCCTGTATAAGCCCGGGACAGGGGAATGAGCAGTTCTTC. Protein: CACISPGQGNEQFF.

This clone was seen a single time. V and J are TRBV9 and TRBJ2-7; no definite D call. Trimming removed 4 bases at V and 2 bases at J, with 19 bases between. The CDR3 is made up of 16 amino acids. CDR1 and CDR2 from the germline V gene are SGDLS and YYNGEE. The CDR3 is CASSPQEKRIAYEQYF. CDR3 DNA: TGTGCCAGCAGCCCCCAAGAGAAGAGGATCGCCTACGAGCAGTACTTC.

In nucleotides, the CDR3 is TGTGCCAGCGGGAGAATGGGGTCCAATCAGCCCCAGCATTTT. This encodes CASGRMGSNQPQHF. The chain uses TRBV14 and TRBJ1-5, with D uncertain. Germline assignment: CDR1 SGHDN and CDR2 FVKESK. The CDR3 has 14 amino acids. The V end was cut by 8 bases, the J end by 3 bases, with 14 bases between.

This clone was recorded only once. This chain joins TRBV30 and TRBJ1-5; 8 nucleotides line up with TRBD1. The CDR3 is 13 residues long. Germline V gene sequence: CDR1 GTSNPN, CDR2 SVGIG (reference sequence). V was clipped by 4 bases and J by 5 bases; unmatched bases: 4. This CDR3 is CAWTGGDDQPQHF. CDR3 in DNA: TGTGCCTGGACAGGGGGCGATGATCAGCCCCAGCATTTT.

This chain connects TRBV19 to TRBJ1-4, with unresolved D. Germline CDR1 and CDR2: LNHDA and SQIVND (reference sequence). This CDR3 contains 14 residues. The V end was cut by 5 bases, the J end by 5 bases, with 12 bases between. DNA of the CDR3: TGTGCCAGTAGTCTAGTTACCCAGAATGAAAAACTGTTTTTT. Protein sequence: CASSLVTQNEKLFF.